This TCR beta chain derives from a study of OX40 agonist ivuxolimab in advanced cancers. Sequenced by immunoSEQ multiplex PCR; TCRdb stores in-frame clones only, minus some. The sample gives around 60,000 clones, over 80% of which show up once; under 3.5% is in the top ten. The CDR3 runs 16 residues. Germline V gives CDR1 MNHNY, CDR2 SVGAGI (reference sequence). V shed 6 bases, J shed 0 bases, and the junction held 4 bases outside the gene matches. This clonotype originated in an adult with an advanced solid tumor such as melanoma, head and neck, liver or kidney cancer. The specimen was CD4+ or CD8+ T cells sorted from blood, collected in a trial of the OX40 agonist ivuxolimab. V gene TRBV6-6 combines with J gene TRBJ2-3; 12 positions match TRBD2. The CDR3 coding sequence is TGTGCCAGCAGGGGACTAGCGGGTTCTAGCACAGATACGCAGTATTTT. This encodes CASRGLAGSSTDTQYF.